This TCR beta chain came from a study of early T cells in non-severe SARS-CoV-2 infection. Study details: It was bulk RNA from unsorted whole blood that was sequenced, and the chains were unpaired.

Study-level results: A preference for anti-spike CD8 responses marked VDJdb matching, which missed private and CD4 specificities.

This clonotype was seen ten or more times. The antigen is not known. Tagging with unique molecular identifiers was applied to individual cDNA molecules. TCRdb processed the 5' RACE reads anew with MiXCR; each CDR3 protein has one entry. The table lists 69,000 or so distinct CDR3 sequences, approximately 13% of them singletons. CDR1 is MNHNS and CDR2 is SASEGT in the germline V gene. This CDR3 is 15 amino acids long. The germline V and J ends were trimmed by 2 bases and 1 base, with 9 bases remaining between them. The sample taken for sequencing was whole blood. The clonotype was recovered from an adult who was a healthcare worker with PCR-confirmed SARS-CoV-2 infection or an uninfected control (not recorded which). V usage is TRBV6-1 and J usage is TRBJ1-3, with D hard to call. The CDR3 DNA sequence: TGTGCCAGCAGTGAAAATTTTTATTCTGGAAACACCATATATTTT. As protein: CASSENFYSGNTIYF.